Detailed here is one TCR beta chain. This sample was included in a study of cytomegalovirus exposure and HLA in healthy donors. The trim removed 6 bases at V and 7 bases at J, leaving 16 bases unmatched. This CDR3 is built from 18 residues. Germline CDR1 reads SGHRS; CDR2 reads YFSETQ. This PCR relied on a set of 60 Vbeta primers and 13 Jbeta primers. The method was immunoSEQ multiplex PCR; TCRdb's version includes in-frame clones alone and lacks a portion of them. The sample data list around 70,000 clones. The chain carries TRBV5-1 and TRBJ2-1, with 13 nucleotides matching TRBD2. Sequences were obtained from PBMCs. The origin of this receptor is a female donor in good health and CMV-seropositive. The CDR3 nucleotides read TGCGCCAGCACTCGACTAGCGGGGGGCCATGAACAATGGAATGAGCAGTTCTTC. Translating gives CASTRLAGGHEQWNEQFF.